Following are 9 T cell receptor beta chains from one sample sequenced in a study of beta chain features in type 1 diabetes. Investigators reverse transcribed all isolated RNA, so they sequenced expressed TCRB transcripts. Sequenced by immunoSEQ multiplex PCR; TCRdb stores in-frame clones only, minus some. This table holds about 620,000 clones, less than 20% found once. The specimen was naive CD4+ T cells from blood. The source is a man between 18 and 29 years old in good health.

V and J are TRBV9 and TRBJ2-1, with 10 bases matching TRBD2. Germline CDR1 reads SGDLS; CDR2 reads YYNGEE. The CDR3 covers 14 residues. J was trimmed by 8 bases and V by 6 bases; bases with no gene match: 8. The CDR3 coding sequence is TGTGCCAGCACGACTAGCGGGCACTTCGATGAGCAGTTCTTC. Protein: CASTTSGHFDEQFF.

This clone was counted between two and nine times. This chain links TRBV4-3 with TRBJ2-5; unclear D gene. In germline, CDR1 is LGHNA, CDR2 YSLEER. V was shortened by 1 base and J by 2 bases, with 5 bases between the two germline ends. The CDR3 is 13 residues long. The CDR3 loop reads CASSQGSQETQYF. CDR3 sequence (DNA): TGCGCCAGCAGCCAAGGTTCGCAAGAGACCCAGTACTTC.

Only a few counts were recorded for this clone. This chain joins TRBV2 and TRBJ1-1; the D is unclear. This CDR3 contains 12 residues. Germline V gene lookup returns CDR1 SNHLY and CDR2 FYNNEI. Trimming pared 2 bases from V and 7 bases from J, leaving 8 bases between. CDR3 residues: CASSESRREAFF. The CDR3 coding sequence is TGTGCCAGCAGTGAATCCCGGCGTGAAGCTTTCTTT.

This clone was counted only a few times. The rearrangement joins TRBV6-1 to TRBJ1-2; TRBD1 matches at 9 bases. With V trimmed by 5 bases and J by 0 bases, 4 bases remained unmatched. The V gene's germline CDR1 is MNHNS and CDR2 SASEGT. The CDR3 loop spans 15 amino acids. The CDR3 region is CASSPGTGTNYGYTF. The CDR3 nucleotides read TGTGCCAGCAGTCCAGGGACAGGGACTAACTATGGCTACACCTTC.

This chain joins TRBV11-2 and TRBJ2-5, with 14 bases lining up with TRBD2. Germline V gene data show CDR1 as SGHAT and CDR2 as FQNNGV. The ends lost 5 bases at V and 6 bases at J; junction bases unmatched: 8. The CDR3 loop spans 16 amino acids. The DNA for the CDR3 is TGTGCCAGCAGCCCGACTAGCGGGAGGGCCCGTAAGACCCAGTACTTC. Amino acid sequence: CASSPTSGRARKTQYF. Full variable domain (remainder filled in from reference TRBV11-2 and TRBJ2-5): EAGVAQSPRYKIIEKRQSVAFWCNPISGHATLYWYQQILGQGPKLLIQFQNNGVVDDSQLPKDRFSAERLKGVDSTLKIQPAKLEDSAVYLCASSPTSGRARKTQYFGPGTRLLVL.

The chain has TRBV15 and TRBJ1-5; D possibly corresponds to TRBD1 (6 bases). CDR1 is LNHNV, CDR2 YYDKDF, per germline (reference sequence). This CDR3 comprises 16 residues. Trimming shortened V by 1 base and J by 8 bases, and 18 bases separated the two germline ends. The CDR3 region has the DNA TGTGCCACCAGCAGAGGCGGGGGCGCCGCCGTTGAGCCCCAGCATTTT. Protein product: CATSRGGGAAVEPQHF.

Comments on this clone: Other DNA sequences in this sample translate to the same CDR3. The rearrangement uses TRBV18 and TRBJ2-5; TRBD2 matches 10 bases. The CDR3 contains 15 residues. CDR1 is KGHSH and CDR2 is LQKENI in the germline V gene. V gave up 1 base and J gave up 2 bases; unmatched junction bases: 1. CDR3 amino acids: CASSPLAGGQETQYF. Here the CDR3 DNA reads TGTGCCAGCTCACCACTAGCGGGGGGTCAAGAGACCCAGTACTTC.

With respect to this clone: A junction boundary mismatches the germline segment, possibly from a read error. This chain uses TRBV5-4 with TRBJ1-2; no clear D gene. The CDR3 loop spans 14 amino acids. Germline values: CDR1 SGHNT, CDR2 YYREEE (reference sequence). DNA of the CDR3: TGTGCCAACAGCTCCTCGCTAGGGCCCTATGGCTACACCTTC. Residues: CANSSSLGPYGYTF.

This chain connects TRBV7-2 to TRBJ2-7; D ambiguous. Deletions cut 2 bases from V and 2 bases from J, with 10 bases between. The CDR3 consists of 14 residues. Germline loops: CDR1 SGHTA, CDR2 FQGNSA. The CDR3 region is CASSLSPGPYEQYF. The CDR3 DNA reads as TGTGCCAGCAGCTTAAGTCCCGGCCCCTACGAGCAGTACTTC.